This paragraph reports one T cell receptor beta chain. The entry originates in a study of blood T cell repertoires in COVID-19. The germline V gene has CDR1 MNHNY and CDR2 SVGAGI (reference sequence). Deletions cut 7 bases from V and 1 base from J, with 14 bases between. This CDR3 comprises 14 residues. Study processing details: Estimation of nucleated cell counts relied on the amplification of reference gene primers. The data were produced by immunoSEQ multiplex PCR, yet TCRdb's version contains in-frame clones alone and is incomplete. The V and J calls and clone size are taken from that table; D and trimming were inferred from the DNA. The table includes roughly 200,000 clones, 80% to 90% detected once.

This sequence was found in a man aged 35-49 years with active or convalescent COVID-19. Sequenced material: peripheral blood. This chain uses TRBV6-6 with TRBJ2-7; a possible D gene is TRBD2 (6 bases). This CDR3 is CASTQLAGSYEQYF. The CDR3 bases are TGTGCCAGCACCCAACTAGCCGGGTCCTACGAGCAGTACTTC.